This T cell receptor beta chain stems from a study of blood T cell repertoires in COVID-19. Study at large: Sites across the United States, Italy and Spain contributed samples from acute and convalescent COVID-19. From T cells, B-cell-depleted T cells, or PBMCs came the material, which was cDNA or gDNA.

The assay was immunoSEQ multiplex PCR, and TCRdb's table has in-frame clones only and misses some. This table has around 100,000 clones, roughly nine tenths appearing once. The germline V and J ends were trimmed by 9 bases and 5 bases, with 17 bases remaining between them. Germline lookup yields CDR1 MNHEY and CDR2 SMNVEV (reference sequence). The CDR3 is 14 residues long. The TCR was taken from a woman aged 60-75 years with acute or convalescent COVID-19. Input material: peripheral blood. The chain recombines TRBV27 with TRBJ1-5; D uncertain. CDR3 residues: CASPTESADQPQHF. Here the CDR3 DNA reads TGTGCCAGTCCCACAGAGTCGGCCGATCAGCCCCAGCATTTT.